These T cell receptor beta chains were read from a single sample in a study of control samples from healthy donors and cancer patients. The repertoire was sequenced with immunoSEQ multiplex PCR; TCRdb's copy has only in-frame clones and lacks some. The table includes fewer than 500,000 clones, over 75% detected once. Material for sequencing was PBMCs. The origin of the receptors is a man between 40 and 49 years old with head and neck cancer. Each CDR3 is given with its conserved first and last residue. The D gene is left open where the match is weak.

D,V,CDR3
.,TRBV5-4,CASSLGQQNYGYTF
.,TRBV11-3,CASSHPGQPSEQFF
.,TRBV19,CASSIGAGMFNQPQHF
.,TRBV7-3,CASSLGGVGETQYF
TRBD1,TRBV19,CASRQGGLNEQFF
.,TRBV5-5,CASSLAQGSAGGDQYF
.,TRBV19,CASSIVGVNQPQHF
TRBD2,TRBV4-2,CASSQVSGGANEQFF
.,TRBV19,CASSLDRLAEIQETQYF
.,TRBV6-4,CASSVTPWGVGEQFF
.,TRBV6-4,CASSVLAGTLNYEQYF
.,TRBV9,CASSVAGGGDYGYTF
.,TRBV10-2,CASGTTNTGELFF
TRBD1,TRBV6-5,CASRATGTAYGYTF
TRBD2,TRBV19,CASRTSGGAEVGELFF
.,TRBV7-2,CASSLGTSGVAAFF
.,TRBV6-5,CASNIPGRPTDTQYF
.,TRBV11-2,CASSPIREQFF
.,TRBV7-9,CASSPSIRGGGETQYF
.,TRBV7-8,CASSLGSGSNQPQHF
.,TRBV7-7,CASSPLGLNTGELFF
.,TRBV30,CAWSETVYGYTF
.,TRBV30,CAWVTGSSYNSPLHF
TRBD1,TRBV7-9,CASSFSDRATEAFF
.,TRBV14,CASSQDLMISYNEQFF
TRBD2,TRBV27,CASSLFAGGSTDTQYF
TRBD1,TRBV7-2,CASSVQTGVRETQYF
.,TRBV28,CASSQALGQPQHF
.,TRBV27,CASSLIQRGNTGELFF
TRBD2,TRBV7-2,CASSRTSGAGELFF
.,TRBV28,CASSLPSEGVTEAFF
.,TRBV11-2,CASSWGRDGELFF
TRBD2,TRBV28,CASSYPLILAGATDTQYF
.,TRBV19,CASSIQGDWNEQFF
.,TRBV7-3,CASSLGTTNSPLHF
.,TRBV10-1,CASSEYGSAESGNTIYF
.,TRBV3-1/TRBV3-2,CASSHRQALFSGANVLTF
TRBD1,TRBV28,CASSVSQGARNSPLHF
TRBD2,TRBV5-6,CASTPGGDNSYEQYF
TRBD1,TRBV18,CASSPPFGQGPYEQYF
TRBD1,TRBV12-3/TRBV12-4,CASSQGGFEAFF
.,TRBV7-2,CASSLASSGNTIYF
TRBD1,TRBV4-3,CASSQRQGRGYTF
.,TRBV7-9,CASSLSLRPPYEQYF
.,TRBV18,CASTPRPFITTNEKLFF